One and the same sample provided the 8 T cell receptor beta chains below, sequenced in a study of T-cell memory formation after mild COVID-19. Each CDR3 protein is one row after TCRdb ran MiXCR on the 5' RACE reads. This repertoire shows approximately 300,000 distinct CDR3 sequences, roughly a fifth found once; its top ten account for 21%. Sequenced: PBMCs or a T cell subset sorted from them (not recorded which). The receptors originated from a man between 18 and 35 years old who had mild COVID-19 (a few samples of this study predate the infection). Cell type and time point are not known.

This clonotype was counted between two and nine times. The chain uses TRBV19 and TRBJ1-1; D ambiguous. Germline CDR1 LNHDA, CDR2 SQIVND (reference sequence). The CDR3 runs to 13 residues. Trimming cost V 5 bases and J 1 base, with 8 bases left between them. The CDR3 spells CASSHDGNTEAFF. DNA of the CDR3: TGTGCCAGTAGTCACGACGGGAACACTGAAGCTTTCTTT.

The V and J genes are TRBV11-2 and TRBJ2-7, with no clear D. V was cut by 5 bases and J by 3 bases, with 11 bases left in between. Germline CDR1 and CDR2: SGHAT and FQNNGV. This CDR3 has 13 residues. CDR3 residues: CASSQAVDYEQYF. The CDR3 region has the DNA TGTGCCAGCAGCCAGGCCGTCGACTACGAGCAGTACTTC.

This clonotype was counted between two and nine times. The chain recombines TRBV5-5 with TRBJ1-1, with D unresolved. Germline loops: CDR1 SGHKS, CDR2 YYEKEE (reference sequence). V lost 0 bases and J 4 bases, leaving 10 bases between the germline ends. This CDR3 spans 14 amino acids. This chain's CDR3 is CASSLGGLGTEAFF. The CDR3 region has the DNA TGTGCCAGCAGCTTGGGTGGTCTGGGCACTGAAGCTTTCTTT. Full variable domain (rest looked up from reference TRBV5-5 and TRBJ1-1): DAGVTQSPTHLIKTRGQQVTLRCSPISGHKSVSWYQQVLGQGPQFIFQYYEKEERGRGNFPDRFSARQFPNYSSELNVNALLLGDSALYLCASSLGGLGTEAFFGQGTRLTVV.

This clonotype was detected only a few times. The J gene is TRBJ2-1, the V gene TRBV28; D may correspond to TRBD1 or TRBD2 (5 bases each). Trimming shortened V by 5 bases and J by 5 bases, and 19 bases separated the two germline ends. CDR3 length: 16 residues. CDR1 and CDR2 from the germline V gene are MDHEN and SYDVKM. CDR3 nucleotides: TGTGCCAGCAGTCCCAGGGTAACAGGACTTAACAATGAGCAGTTCTTC. Protein: CASSPRVTGLNNEQFF.

This sequence joins TRBV9 and TRBJ2-4; no clear D gene. Trimming shortened V by 3 bases and J by 7 bases, and 14 bases separated the two germline ends. The CDR3 length is 14 residues. CDR1 is SGDLS, CDR2 YYNGEE, per germline. The CDR3 loop is CASSDLTPPNIQYF. The CDR3 nucleotides read TGTGCCAGCAGCGACTTAACCCCCCCCAACATTCAGTACTTC. Full variable domain (remainder filled in from reference TRBV9 and TRBJ2-4): DSGVTQTPKHLITATGQRVTLRCSPRSGDLSVYWYQQSLDQGLQFLIQYYNGEERAKGNILERFSAQQFPDLHSELNLSSLELGDSALYFCASSDLTPPNIQYFGAGTRLSVL.

Only a few counts were recorded for this clonotype. V is TRBV6-1 and J is TRBJ1-2; possibly TRBD1 for D (5 bases). The CDR3 is made up of 15 amino acids. The germline V and J ends were trimmed by 1 base and 7 bases, with 16 bases remaining between them. Per germline, CDR1 MNHNS and CDR2 SASEGT. The CDR3 sequence is CASSEVPGIFGGYTF. For the CDR3, the DNA is TGTGCCAGCAGTGAAGTTCCAGGGATCTTTGGTGGCTACACCTTC.

The rearrangement links TRBV19 to TRBJ2-4; no firm D call. The germline V and J ends were trimmed by 5 bases and 0 bases, with 11 bases remaining between them. There are 15 residues in the CDR3. CDR1 and CDR2 from the germline V gene are LNHDA and SQIVND (reference sequence). CDR3 coding DNA: TGTGCCAGTAGTCATCTGGGCCAAGCCAAAAACATTCAGTACTTC. Encoded protein: CASSHLGQAKNIQYF.

This clonotype was seen a handful of times. The chain carries TRBV12-3 or TRBV12-4 and TRBJ2-7; 8 nucleotides line up with TRBD2. The V gene end was trimmed by 3 bases and the J gene end by 6 bases; junction bases not matched to a gene: 7. The CDR3 has 14 residues. CDR3 nucleotide sequence: TGTGCCAGCAGTTTTGAGCGGGGGAGAACCGAGCAGTACTTC. This translates into CASSFERGRTEQYF.